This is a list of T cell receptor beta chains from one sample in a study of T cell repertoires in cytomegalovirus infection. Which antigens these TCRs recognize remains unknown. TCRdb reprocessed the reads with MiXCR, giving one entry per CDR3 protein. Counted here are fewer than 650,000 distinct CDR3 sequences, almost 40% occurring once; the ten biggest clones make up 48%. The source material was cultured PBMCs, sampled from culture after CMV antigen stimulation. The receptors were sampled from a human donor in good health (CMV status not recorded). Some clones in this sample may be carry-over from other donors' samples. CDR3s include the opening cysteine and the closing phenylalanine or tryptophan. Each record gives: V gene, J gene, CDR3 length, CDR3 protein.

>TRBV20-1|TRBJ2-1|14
CSARDFIADLGQFF
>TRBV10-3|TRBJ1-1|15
CAISESAPAHTEAFF
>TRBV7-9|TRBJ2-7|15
CASSPHPGSSYEQYF
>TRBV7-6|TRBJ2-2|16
CASSSLRQGNTGELFF
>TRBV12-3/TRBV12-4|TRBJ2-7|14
CASTTNGGRDEQYF
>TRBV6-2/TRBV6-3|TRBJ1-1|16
CASSTRRTVPNTEAFF
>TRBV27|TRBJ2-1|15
CASSSTGTVQLEQFF
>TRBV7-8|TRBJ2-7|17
CASSLPVVGVVSYEQYF
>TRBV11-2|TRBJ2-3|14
CASAWGTEADTQYF
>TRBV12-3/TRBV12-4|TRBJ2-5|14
CASSSRDRAETQYF
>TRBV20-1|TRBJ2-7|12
CSAGSGAYEQYF
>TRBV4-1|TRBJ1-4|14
CASSQGGAREKLFF
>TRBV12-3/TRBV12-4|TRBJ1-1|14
CAGSVTGVPTEAFF
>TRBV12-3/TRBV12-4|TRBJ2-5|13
CASSFGPLETQYF
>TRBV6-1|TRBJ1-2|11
CASWDNYGYTF
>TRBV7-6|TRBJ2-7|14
CASSLTHTGDEQYF
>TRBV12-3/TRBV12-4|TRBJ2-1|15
CASRGTSGSYNEQFF
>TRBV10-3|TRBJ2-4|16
CAISESMGAAINIQYF
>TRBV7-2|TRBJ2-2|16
CASSPFGGWSGGELFF
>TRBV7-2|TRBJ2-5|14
CASSFNRGVETQYF
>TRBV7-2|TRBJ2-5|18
CASSSSRLARGGQETQYF
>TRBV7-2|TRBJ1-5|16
CASSLVGTGNNQPQHF
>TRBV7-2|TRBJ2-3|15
CASSPDRAVTDTQYF
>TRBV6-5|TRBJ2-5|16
CASRPLAGEPGKTQYF
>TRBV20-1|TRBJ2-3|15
CSARDVGDPADTQYF
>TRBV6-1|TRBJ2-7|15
CASSQDRDFPYEQYF
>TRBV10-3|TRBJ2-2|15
CAISESQAVDGELFF
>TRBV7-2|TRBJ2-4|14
CASSLLGRRNIQYF
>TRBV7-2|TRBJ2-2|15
CASYRGGASTGELFF
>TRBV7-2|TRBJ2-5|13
CASSSQYKETQYF
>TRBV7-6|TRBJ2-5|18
CASSLDSPSGRDQETQYF
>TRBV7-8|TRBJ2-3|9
CASSRTSVF
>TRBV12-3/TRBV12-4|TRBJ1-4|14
CASSSRQTNEKLFF
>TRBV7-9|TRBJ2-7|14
CASTPAGVLYEQYF
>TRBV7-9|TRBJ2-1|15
CASSLSTSPLNEQFF
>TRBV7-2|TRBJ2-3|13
CASSLGFTDTQYF
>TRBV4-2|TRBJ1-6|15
CASSPRPQLHSPLHF
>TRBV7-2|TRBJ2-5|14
CASSSRAVQETQYF
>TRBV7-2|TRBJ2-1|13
CASSSLPGDEQFF
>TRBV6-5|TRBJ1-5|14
CASRTGGMGQPQHF
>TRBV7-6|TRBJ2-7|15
CASSWAGDSSYEQYF
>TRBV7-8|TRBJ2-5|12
CASRSDGETQYF
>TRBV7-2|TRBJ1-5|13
CASSLVGLQSQHF
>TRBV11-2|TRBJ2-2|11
CASRTTGELFF
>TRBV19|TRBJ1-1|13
CASSMSFYTEAFF
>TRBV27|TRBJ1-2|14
CASSFSHTNYGYTF
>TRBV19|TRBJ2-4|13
CASSIRENNIQYF
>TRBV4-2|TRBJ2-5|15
CASSRGGLAGETQYF
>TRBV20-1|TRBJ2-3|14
CSAAQEGPTDTQYF
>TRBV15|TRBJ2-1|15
CATPFMGDSYNEQFF
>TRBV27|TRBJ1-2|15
CASSPRTGGLYGYTF
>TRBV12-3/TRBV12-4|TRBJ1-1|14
CASSSEGGSTEAFF
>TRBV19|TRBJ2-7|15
CASKAVAERAYEQYF
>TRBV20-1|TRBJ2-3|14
CSAAVGGVSDTQYF